This TCR beta chain is drawn from a study of CD8+CD57+ T cells in acquired aplastic anemia. Study-wide background: Isolated CD4+ and CD8+ cells, once sorted, yielded DNA averaging approximately 3 ug.

According to the study, genomic DNA was the template for TCR beta VDJ and CDR3 profiling. In TCRdb, the reads were re-called with MiXCR into one record per CDR3 protein. The sample lists 150,000 or so distinct CDR3 sequences, 40% to 50% occurring once. The V end was cut by 4 bases, the J end by 6 bases, with 3 bases between. Germline values: CDR1 KGHDR, CDR2 SFDVKD. This CDR3 comprises 11 residues. By flow cytometry, patients selected for sequencing had shown an expansion of CD8+CD57+ cells. The source material was sorted CD4+, CD8+, or CD8+CD57+ T cells (not recorded which) from PBMCs. This clonotype was obtained from a human donor with aplastic anemia. The chain joins TRBV24-1 to TRBJ2-1; no firm D call. The chain's CDR3 is CATSDLNEQFF. The CDR3, as DNA: TGTGCCACCAGTGACCTCAATGAGCAGTTCTTC.